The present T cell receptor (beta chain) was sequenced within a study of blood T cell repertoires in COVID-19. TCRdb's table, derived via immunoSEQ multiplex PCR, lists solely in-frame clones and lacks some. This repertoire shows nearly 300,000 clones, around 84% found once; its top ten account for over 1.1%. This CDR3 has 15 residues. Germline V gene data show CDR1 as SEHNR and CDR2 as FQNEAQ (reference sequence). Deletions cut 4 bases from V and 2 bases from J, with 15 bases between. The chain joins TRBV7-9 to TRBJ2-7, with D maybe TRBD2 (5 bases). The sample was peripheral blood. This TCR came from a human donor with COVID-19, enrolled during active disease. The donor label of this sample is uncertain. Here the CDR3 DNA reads TGTGCCAGCAGCTCTATAGGTTGGGAGACCTACGAGCAGTACTTC. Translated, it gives CASSSIGWETYEQYF.